The entry below describes one T cell receptor beta chain. What it binds is unknown. Genomic DNA was the PCR template. The TCR beta CDR3 region was amplified using 30 forward and 13 reverse primers. MiXCR was run by TCRdb on the multiplex PCR reads, yielding one entry per CDR3 protein. The sample has 270,000 or so distinct CDR3 sequences, around 47% seen once. These data belong to a study of type 1 and type 2 diabetes patients. Findings and limits, study-wide: Between type 2 diabetes and control samples, V and J usage averaged approximately 0.97 correlation.

The V end was cut by 5 bases, the J end by 4 bases, with 20 bases between. CDR1 and CDR2 (germline): DFQATT, SNEGSKA (reference sequence). The CDR3 totals 15 residues. Sequencing was performed on peripheral blood mononuclear cells (PBMCs). V usage is TRBV20-1 and J usage is TRBJ2-5, with D perhaps given as TRBD1 or TRBD2 (5 bases each). The sequence was collected from a man aged 18 to 29 with type 2 diabetes. Here the CDR3 reads CSALSGRGVGETQYF. In DNA form, the CDR3 reads TGCAGTGCTCTAAGCGGCAGAGGGGTGGGAGAGACCCAGTACTTC.